This T cell receptor beta chain was found in a study of blood T cell repertoires in COVID-19. Study-wide background: Both acute and convalescent COVID-19 samples were obtained from the United States, Italy and Spain. In each case, the material was cDNA or gDNA derived from T cells, B-cell-depleted T cells, or PBMCs.

The CDR3 loop spans 15 amino acids. Germline values: CDR1 WSHSY, CDR2 SAAADI. V dropped 6 bases and J dropped 6; count of bases not matched to a gene: 12. Original handling: Amplified reference gene primers provided the basis for estimating nucleated cell counts. Only in-frame clones appear in the TCRdb table, and some are missing; sequencing was by immunoSEQ multiplex PCR. The V and J calls and the clone size are those of that table, but D and trimming were determined from the DNA. The profile shows some 110,000 clones, 85% of them singletons. V is TRBV10-2 and J is TRBJ2-3; 7 bases line up with TRBD1. The sample consisted of peripheral blood. This TCR derives from a man aged 35 to 55 with acute or convalescent COVID-19. CDR3 amino acids: CASRGQMKGQDTQYF. DNA for the CDR3: TGCGCCAGCAGGGGACAGATGAAGGGACAGGATACGCAGTATTTT.